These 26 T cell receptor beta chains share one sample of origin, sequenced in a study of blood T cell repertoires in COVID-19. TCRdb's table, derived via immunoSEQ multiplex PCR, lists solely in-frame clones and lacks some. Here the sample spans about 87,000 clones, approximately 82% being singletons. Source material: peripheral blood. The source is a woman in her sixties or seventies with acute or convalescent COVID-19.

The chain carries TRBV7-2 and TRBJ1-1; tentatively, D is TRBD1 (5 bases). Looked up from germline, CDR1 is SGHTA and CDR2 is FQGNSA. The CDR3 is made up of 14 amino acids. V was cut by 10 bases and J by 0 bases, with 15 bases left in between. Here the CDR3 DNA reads TGTGCCACGGGAACTGGGACTCTGAACACTGAAGCTTTCTTT. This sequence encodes CATGTGTLNTEAFF.

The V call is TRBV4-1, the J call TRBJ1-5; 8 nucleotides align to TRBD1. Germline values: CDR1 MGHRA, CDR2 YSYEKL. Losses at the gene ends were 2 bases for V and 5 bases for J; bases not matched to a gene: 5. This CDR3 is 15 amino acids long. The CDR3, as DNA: TGCGCCAGCAGCCAAAAACAGGGGGAGGATCAGCCCCAGCATTTT. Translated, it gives CASSQKQGEDQPQHF.

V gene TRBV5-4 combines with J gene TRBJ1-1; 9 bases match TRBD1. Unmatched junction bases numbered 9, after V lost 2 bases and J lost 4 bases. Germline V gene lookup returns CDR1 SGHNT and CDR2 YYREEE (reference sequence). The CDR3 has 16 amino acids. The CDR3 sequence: CASSFPTGGASTEAFF. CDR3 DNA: TGTGCCAGCAGCTTCCCAACAGGGGGCGCGAGCACTGAAGCTTTCTTT. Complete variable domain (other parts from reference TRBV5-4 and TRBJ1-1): ETGVTQSPTHLIKTRGQQVTLRCSSQSGHNTVSWYQQALGQGPQFIFQYYREEENGRGNFPPRFSGLQFPNYSSELNVNALELDDSALYLCASSFPTGGASTEAFFGQGTRLTVV.

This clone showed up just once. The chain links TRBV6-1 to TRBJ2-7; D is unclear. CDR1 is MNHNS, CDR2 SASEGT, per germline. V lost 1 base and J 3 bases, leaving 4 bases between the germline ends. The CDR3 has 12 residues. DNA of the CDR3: TGTGCCAGCAGTGAAGGTCTCTACGAGCAGTACTTC. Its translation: CASSEGLYEQYF.

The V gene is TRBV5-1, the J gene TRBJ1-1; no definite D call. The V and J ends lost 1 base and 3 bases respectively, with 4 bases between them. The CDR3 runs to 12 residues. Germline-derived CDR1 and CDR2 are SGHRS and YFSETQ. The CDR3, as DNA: TGCGCCAGCAGCTTGACGGACACTGAAGCTTTCTTT. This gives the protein CASSLTDTEAFF. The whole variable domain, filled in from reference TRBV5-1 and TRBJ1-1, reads KAGVTQTPRYLIKTRGQQVTLSCSPISGHRSVSWYQQTPGQGLQFLFEYFSETQRNKGNFPGRFSGRQFSNSRSEMNVSTLELGDSALYLCASSLTDTEAFFGQGTRLTVV.

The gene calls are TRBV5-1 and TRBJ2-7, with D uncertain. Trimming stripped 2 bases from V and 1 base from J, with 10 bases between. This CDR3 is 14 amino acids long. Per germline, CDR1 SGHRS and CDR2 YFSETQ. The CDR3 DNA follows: TGCGCCAGCAGCTTCCAGGTCCCGTCCTACGAGCAGTACTTC. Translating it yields CASSFQVPSYEQYF.

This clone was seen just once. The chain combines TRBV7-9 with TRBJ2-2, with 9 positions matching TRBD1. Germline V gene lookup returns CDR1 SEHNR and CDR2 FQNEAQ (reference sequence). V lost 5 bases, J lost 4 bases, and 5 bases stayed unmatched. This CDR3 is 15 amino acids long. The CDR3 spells CASSETTGGTGELFF. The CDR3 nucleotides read TGTGCCAGCAGCGAGACGACAGGGGGCACCGGGGAGCTGTTTTTT.

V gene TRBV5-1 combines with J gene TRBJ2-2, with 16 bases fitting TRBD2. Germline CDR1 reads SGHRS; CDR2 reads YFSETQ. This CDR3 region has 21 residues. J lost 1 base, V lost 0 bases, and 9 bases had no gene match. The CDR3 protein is CASSLVPLGLAGGMNTGELFF. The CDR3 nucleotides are TGCGCCAGCAGCTTGGTCCCCCTGGGACTAGCGGGGGGGATGAACACCGGGGAGCTGTTTTTT.

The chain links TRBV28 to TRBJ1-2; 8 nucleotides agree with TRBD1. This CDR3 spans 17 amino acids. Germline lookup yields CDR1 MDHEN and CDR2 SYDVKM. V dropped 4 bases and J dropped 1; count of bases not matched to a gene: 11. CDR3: CASSSHPGTGLNYGYTF. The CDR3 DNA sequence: TGTGCCAGCAGTTCTCACCCCGGGACAGGTCTTAACTATGGCTACACCTTC.

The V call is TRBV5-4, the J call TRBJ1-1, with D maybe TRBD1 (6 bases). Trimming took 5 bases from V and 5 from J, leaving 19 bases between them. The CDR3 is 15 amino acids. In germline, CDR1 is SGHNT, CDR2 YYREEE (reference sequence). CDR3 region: CASRLGGAMSTEAFF. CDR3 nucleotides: TGTGCCAGCAGGCTGGGGGGGGCGATGAGTACTGAAGCTTTCTTT.

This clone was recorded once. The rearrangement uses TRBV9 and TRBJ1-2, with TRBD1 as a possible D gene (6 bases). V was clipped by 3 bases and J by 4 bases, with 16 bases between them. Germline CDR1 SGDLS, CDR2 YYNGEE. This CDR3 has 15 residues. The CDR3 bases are TGTGCCAGCAGCGGGAGCCCAAGGACAGCCTATGGCTACACCTTC. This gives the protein CASSGSPRTAYGYTF.

The CDR3 reads CATSRDIEGVQYF. CDR3 DNA: TGTGCCACCAGCAGAGATATTGAGGGGGTCCAGTACTTC. This chain joins TRBV15 and TRBJ2-5, with TRBD1 as a possible D gene (6 bases). The CDR3 contains 13 residues. Germline V gene data show CDR1 as LNHNV and CDR2 as YYDKDF (reference sequence). V dropped 0 bases and J dropped 10 bases, with 12 bases sitting between them.

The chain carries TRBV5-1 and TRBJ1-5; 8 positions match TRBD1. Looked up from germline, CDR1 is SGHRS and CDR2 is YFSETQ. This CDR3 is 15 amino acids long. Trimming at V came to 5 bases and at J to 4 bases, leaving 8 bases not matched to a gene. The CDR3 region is CASSQQGALNQPQHF. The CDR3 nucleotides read TGCGCCAGCAGTCAGCAGGGGGCCCTTAATCAGCCCCAGCATTTT.

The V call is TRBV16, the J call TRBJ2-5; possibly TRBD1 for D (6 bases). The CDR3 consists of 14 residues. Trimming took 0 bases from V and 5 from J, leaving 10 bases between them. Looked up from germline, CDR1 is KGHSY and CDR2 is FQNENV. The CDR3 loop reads CASSQSIQGETQYF. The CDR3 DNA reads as TGTGCCAGCAGCCAATCAATTCAGGGGGAGACCCAGTACTTC. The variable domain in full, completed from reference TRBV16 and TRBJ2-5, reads GEEVAQTPKHLVRGEGQKAKLYCAPIKGHSYVFWYQQVLKNEFKFLISFQNENVFDETGMPKERFSAKCLPNSPCSLEIQATKLEDSAVYFCASSQSIQGETQYFGPGTRLLVL.

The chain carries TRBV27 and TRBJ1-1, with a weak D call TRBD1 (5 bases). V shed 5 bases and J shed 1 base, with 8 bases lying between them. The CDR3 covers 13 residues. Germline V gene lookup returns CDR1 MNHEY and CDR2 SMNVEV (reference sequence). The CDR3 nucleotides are TGTGCCAGCAGTCGCAGGGAGAACACTGAAGCTTTCTTT. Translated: CASSRRENTEAFF.

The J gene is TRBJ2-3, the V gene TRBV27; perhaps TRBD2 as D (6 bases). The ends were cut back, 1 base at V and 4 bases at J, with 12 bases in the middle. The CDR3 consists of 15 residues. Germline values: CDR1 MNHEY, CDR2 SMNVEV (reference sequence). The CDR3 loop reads CASSLWSGGADTQYF. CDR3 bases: TGTGCCAGCAGTTTATGGTCCGGGGGTGCAGATACGCAGTATTTT.

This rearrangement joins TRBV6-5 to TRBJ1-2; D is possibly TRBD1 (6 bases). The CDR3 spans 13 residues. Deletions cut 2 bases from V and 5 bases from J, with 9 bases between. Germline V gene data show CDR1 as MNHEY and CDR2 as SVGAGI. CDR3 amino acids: CASSYQGSYGYTF. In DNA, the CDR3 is TGTGCCAGCAGTTACCAGGGGTCATATGGCTACACCTTC.

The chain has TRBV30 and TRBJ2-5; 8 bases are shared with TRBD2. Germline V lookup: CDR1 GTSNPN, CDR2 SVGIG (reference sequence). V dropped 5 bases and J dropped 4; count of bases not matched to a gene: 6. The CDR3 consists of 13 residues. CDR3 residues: CAWGSGVGETQYF. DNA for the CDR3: TGTGCCTGGGGTAGCGGGGTAGGAGAGACCCAGTACTTC.

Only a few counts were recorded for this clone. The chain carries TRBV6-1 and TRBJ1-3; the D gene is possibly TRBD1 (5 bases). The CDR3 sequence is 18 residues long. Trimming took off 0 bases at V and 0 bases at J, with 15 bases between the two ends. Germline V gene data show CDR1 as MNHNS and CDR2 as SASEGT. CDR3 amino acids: CASSEAFWGSTSGNTIYF. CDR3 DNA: TGTGCCAGCAGTGAAGCATTTTGGGGCAGCACCTCTGGAAACACCATATATTTT.

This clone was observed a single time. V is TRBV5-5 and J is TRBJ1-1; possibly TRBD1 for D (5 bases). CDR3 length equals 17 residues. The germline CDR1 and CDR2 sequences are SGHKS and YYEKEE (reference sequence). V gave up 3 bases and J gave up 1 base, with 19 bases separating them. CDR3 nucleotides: TGTGCCAGCAGCTCTTCATGGGGGGGTTCGGCGAACACTGAAGCTTTCTTT. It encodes CASSSSWGGSANTEAFF. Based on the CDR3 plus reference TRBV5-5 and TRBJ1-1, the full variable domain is DAGVTQSPTHLIKTRGQQVTLRCSPISGHKSVSWYQQVLGQGPQFIFQYYEKEERGRGNFPDRFSARQFPNYSSELNVNALLLGDSALYLCASSSSWGGSANTEAFFGQGTRLTVV.

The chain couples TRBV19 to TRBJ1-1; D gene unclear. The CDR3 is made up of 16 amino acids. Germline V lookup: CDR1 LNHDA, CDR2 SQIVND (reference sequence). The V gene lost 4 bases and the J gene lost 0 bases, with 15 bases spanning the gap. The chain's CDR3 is CASSTFILTMNTEAFF. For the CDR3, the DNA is TGTGCCAGTAGTACCTTTATTTTGACAATGAACACTGAAGCTTTCTTT.

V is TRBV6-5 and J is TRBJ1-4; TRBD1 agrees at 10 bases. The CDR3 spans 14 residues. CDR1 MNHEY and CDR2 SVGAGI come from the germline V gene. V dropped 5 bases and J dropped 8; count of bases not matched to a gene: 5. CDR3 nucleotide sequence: TGTGCCAGCAGTAGGACAGGGGGTGACGAAAAACTGTTTTTT. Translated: CASSRTGGDEKLFF.

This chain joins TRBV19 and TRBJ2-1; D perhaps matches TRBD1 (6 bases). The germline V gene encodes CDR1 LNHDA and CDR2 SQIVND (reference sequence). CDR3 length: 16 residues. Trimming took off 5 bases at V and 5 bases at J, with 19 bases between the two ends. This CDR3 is CASSLPGTQGHNEQFF. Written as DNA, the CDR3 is TGTGCCAGTAGTTTACCCGGGACACAGGGACACAATGAGCAGTTCTTC.

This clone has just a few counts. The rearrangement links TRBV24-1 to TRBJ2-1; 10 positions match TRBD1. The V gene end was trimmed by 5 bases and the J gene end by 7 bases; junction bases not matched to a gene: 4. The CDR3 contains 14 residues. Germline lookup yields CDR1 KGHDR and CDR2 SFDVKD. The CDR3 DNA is TGTGCCACCAGTGGACAGGGGGCGCGGAATGAGCAGTTCTTC. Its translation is CATSGQGARNEQFF.

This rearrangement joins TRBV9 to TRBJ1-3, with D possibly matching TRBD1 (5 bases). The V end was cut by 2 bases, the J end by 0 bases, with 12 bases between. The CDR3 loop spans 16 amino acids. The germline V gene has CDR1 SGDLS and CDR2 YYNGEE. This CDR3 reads CASSVDSWISGNTIYF. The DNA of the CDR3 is TGTGCCAGCAGCGTCGACAGCTGGATCTCTGGAAACACCATATATTTT.

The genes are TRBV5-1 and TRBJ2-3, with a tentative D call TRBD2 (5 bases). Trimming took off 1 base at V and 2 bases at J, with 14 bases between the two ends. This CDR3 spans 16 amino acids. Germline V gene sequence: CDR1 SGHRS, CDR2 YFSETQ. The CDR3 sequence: CASSLRPTGITDTQYF. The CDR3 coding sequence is TGCGCCAGCAGCTTGAGGCCTACGGGAATCACAGATACGCAGTATTTT. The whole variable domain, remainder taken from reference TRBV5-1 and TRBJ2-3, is KAGVTQTPRYLIKTRGQQVTLSCSPISGHRSVSWYQQTPGQGLQFLFEYFSETQRNKGNFPGRFSGRQFSNSRSEMNVSTLELGDSALYLCASSLRPTGITDTQYFGPGTRLTVL.